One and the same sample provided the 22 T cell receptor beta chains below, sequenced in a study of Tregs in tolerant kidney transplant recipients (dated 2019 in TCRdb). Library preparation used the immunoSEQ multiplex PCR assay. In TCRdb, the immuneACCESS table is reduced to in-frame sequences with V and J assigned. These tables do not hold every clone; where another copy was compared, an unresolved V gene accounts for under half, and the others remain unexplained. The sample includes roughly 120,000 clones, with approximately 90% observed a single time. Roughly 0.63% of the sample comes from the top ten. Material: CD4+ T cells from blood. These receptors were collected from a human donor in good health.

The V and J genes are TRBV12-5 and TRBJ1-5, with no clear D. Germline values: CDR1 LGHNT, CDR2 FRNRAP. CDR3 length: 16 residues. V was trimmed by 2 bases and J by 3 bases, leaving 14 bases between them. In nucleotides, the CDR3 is TGTGCTAGTGGTTTGTTCGTTCTAGAGGCCAATCAGCCCCAGCATTTT. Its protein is CASGLFVLEANQPQHF.

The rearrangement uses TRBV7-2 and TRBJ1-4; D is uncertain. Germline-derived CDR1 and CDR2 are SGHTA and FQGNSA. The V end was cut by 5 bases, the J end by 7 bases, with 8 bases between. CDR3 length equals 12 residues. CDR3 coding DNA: TGTGCCAGCAGCCCTCCGTTTGAAAAACTGTTTTTT. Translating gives CASSPPFEKLFF.

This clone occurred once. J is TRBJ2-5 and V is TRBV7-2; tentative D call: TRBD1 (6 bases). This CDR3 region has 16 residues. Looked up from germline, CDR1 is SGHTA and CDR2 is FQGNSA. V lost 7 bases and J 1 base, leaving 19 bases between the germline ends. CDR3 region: CASTSGVASFQETQYF. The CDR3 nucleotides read TGTGCCAGCACCTCAGGGGTGGCCAGCTTCCAAGAGACCCAGTACTTC. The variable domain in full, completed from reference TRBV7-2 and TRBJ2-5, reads GAGVSQSPSNKVTEKGKDVELRCDPISGHTALYWYRQSLGQGLEFLIYFQGNSAPDKSGLPSDRFSAERTGGSVSTLTIQRTQQEDSAVYLCASTSGVASFQETQYFGPGTRLLVL.

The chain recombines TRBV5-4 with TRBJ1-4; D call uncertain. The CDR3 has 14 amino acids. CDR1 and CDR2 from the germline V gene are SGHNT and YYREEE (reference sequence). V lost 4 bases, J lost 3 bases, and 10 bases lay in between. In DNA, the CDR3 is TGTGCCAGCAGCGCCCGGGCGTCTAATGAAAAACTGTTTTTT. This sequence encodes CASSARASNEKLFF.

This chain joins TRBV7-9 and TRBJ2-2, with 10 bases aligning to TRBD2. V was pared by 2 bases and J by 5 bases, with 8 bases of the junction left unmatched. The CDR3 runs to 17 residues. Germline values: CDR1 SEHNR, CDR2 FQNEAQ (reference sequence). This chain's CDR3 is CASSLSQDSGRTGELFF. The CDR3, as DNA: TGTGCCAGCAGCTTAAGTCAAGATAGCGGGAGGACCGGGGAGCTGTTTTTT.

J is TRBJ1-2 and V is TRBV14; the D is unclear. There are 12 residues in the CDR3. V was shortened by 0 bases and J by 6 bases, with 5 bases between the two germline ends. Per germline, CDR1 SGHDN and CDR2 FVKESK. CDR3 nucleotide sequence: TGTGCCAGCAGCCAAGAAGGTGATGGCTACACCTTC. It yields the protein CASSQEGDGYTF. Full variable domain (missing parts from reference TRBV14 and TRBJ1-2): EAGVTQFPSHSVIEKGQTVTLRCDPISGHDNLYWYRRVMGKEIKFLLHFVKESKQDESGMPNNRFLAERTGGTYSTLKVQPAELEDSGVYFCASSQEGDGYTFGSGTRLTVV.

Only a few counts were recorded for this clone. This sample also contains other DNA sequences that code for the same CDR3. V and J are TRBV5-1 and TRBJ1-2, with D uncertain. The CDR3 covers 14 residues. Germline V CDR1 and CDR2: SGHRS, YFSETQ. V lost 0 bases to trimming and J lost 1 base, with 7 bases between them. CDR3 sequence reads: CASSLESVNYGYTF. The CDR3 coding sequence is TGCGCCAGCAGCTTGGAGTCCGTTAACTATGGCTACACCTTC.

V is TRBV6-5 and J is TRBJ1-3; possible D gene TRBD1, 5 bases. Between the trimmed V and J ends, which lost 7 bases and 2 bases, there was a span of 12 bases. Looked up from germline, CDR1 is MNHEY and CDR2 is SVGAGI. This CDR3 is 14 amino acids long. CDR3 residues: CASTPGGAGNTIYF. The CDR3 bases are TGTGCCAGCACGCCGGGGGGAGCTGGAAACACCATATATTTT.

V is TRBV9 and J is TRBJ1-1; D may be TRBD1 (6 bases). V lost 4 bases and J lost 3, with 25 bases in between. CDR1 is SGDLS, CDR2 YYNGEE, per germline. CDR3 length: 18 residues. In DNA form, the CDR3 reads TGTGCCAGCAGCCCAATAAGGGATGGGGGCAACTGGGACACTGAAGCTTTCTTT. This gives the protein CASSPIRDGGNWDTEAFF.

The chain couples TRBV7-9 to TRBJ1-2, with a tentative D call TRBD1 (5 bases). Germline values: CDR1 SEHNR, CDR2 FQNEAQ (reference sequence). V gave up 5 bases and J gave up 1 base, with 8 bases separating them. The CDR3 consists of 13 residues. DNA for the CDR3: TGTGCCAGCAGCCCGCAGGGTAACTATGGCTACACCTTC. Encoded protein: CASSPQGNYGYTF. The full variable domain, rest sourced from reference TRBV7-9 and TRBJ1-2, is DTGVSQNPRHKITKRGQNVTFRCDPISEHNRLYWYRQTLGQGPEFLTYFQNEAQLEKSRLLSDRFSAERPKGSFSTLEIQRTEQGDSAMYLCASSPQGNYGYTFGSGTRLTVV.

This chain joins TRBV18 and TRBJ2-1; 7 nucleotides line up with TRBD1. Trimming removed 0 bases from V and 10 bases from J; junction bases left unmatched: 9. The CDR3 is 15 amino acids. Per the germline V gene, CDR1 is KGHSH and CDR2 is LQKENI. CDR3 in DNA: TGTGCCAGCTCACCACCCGACAGGGCCCTCCGGGAGCAGTTCTTC. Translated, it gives CASSPPDRALREQFF.

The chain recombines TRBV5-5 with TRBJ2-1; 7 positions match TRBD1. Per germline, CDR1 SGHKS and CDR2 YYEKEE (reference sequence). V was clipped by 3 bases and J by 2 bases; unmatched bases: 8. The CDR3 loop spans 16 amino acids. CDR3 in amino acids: CASSSRRDRPYNEQFF. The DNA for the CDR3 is TGTGCCAGCAGCTCTCGCCGGGACAGACCCTACAATGAGCAGTTCTTC. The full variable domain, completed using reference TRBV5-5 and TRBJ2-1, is DAGVTQSPTHLIKTRGQQVTLRCSPISGHKSVSWYQQVLGQGPQFIFQYYEKEERGRGNFPDRFSARQFPNYSSELNVNALLLGDSALYLCASSSRRDRPYNEQFFGPGTRLTVL.

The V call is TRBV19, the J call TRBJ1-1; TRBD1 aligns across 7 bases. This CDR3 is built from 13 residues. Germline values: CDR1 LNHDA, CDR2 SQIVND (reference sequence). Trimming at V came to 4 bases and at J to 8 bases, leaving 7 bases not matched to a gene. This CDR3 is CASSNRRGKEAFF. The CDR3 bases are TGTGCCAGTAGTAACCGCAGGGGGAAGGAAGCTTTCTTT.

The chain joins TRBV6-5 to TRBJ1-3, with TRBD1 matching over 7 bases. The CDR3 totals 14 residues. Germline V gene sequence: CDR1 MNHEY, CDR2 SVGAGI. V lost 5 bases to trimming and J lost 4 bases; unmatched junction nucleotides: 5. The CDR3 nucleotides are TGTGCCAGCAGTAGGGACAGCAGCGGAAACACCATATATTTT. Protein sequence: CASSRDSSGNTIYF.

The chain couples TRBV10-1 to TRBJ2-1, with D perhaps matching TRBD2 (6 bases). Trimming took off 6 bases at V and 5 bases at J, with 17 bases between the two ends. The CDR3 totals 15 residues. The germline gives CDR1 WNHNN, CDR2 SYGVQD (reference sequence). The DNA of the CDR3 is TGCGCCAGCAGACAGGACTATCTTTCGGACAATGAGCAGTTCTTC. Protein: CASRQDYLSDNEQFF.

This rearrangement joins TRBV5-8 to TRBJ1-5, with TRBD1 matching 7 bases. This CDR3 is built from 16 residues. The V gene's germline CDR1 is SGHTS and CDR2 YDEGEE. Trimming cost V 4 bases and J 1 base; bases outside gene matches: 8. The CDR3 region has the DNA TGTGCCAGCAGCCACCTAGGGGGCTGGAGCAATCAGCCCCAGCATTTT. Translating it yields CASSHLGGWSNQPQHF.

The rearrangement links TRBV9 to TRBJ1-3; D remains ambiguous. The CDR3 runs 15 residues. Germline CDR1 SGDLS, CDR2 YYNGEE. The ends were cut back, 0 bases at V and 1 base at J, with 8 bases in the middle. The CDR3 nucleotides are TGTGCCAGCAGCGTAGTTCCCGGGTCTGGAAACACCATATATTTT. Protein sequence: CASSVVPGSGNTIYF. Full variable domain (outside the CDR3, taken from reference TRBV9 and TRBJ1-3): DSGVTQTPKHLITATGQRVTLRCSPRSGDLSVYWYQQSLDQGLQFLIQYYNGEERAKGNILERFSAQQFPDLHSELNLSSLELGDSALYFCASSVVPGSGNTIYFGEGSWLTVV.

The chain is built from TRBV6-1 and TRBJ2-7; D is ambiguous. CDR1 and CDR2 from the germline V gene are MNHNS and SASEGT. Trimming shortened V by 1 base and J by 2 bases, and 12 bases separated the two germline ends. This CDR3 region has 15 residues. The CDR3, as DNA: TGTGCCAGCAGTGAAGGGGGAACAGATGCCTACGAGCAGTACTTC. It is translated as CASSEGGTDAYEQYF.

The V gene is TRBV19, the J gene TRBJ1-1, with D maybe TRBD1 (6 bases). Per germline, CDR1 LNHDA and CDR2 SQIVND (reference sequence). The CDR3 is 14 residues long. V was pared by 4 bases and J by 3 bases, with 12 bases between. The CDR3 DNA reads TGTGCCAGTAGTAAGGGACAAGGAGACACTGAAGCTTTCTTT. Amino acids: CASSKGQGDTEAFF. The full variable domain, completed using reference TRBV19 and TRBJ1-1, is DGGITQSPKYLFRKEGQNVTLSCEQNLNHDAMYWYRQDPGQGLRLIYYSQIVNDFQKGDIAEGYSVSREKKESFPLTVTSAQKNPTAFYLCASSKGQGDTEAFFGQGTRLTVV.

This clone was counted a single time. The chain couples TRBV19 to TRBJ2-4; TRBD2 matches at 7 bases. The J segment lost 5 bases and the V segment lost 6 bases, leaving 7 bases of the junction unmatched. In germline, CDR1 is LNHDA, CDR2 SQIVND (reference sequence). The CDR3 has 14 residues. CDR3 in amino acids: CASRTLAAENIQYF. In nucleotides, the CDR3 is TGTGCCAGTAGGACTCTAGCGGCTGAAAACATTCAGTACTTC.

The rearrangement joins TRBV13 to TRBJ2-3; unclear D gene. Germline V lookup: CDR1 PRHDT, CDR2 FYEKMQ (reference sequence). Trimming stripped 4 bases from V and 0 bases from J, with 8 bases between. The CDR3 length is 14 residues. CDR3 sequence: CASSSGQSTDTQYF. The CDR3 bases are TGTGCCAGCAGCTCCGGGCAGAGCACAGATACGCAGTATTTT.

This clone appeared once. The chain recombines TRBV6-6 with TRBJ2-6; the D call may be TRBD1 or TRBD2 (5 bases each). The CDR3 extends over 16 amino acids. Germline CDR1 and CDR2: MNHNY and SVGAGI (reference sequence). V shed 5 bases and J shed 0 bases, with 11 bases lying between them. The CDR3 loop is CASSGGISSGANVLTF. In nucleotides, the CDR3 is TGTGCCAGCAGTGGGGGTATTAGCTCTGGGGCCAACGTCCTGACTTTC.